This section outlines one TCR beta chain sequence together with its context. The sample is drawn from a study of cytomegalovirus exposure and HLA in healthy donors. From germline, CDR1 is SNHLY and CDR2 FYNNEI. This CDR3 is built from 15 residues. The junction had 7 bases not matched to a gene; V was cut back by 4 bases and J by 3 bases. The PCR contained 60 Vbeta and 13 Jbeta primers. Assay used: immunoSEQ multiplex PCR; TCRdb lists only in-frame clones, some missing. Of about 140,000 clones in the sample, around 85% were seen once. Sequences were obtained from PBMCs. The chain links TRBV2 to TRBJ2-5; 8 nucleotides align to TRBD2. This TCR derives from a woman in her forties or fifties in good health and CMV-seropositive. Written as DNA, the CDR3 is TGTGCCAGCAGTGTCACCTACGGGGGGGAAGAGACCCAGTACTTC. It encodes CASSVTYGGEETQYF. The complete variable domain, with remaining parts taken from reference TRBV2 and TRBJ2-5, reads EPEVTQTPSHQVTQMGQEVILRCVPISNHLYFYWYRQILGQKVEFLVSFYNNEISEKSEIFDDQFSVERPDGSNFTLKIRSTKLEDSAMYFCASSVTYGGEETQYFGPGTRLLVL.